Below, 26 T cell receptor beta chains from the same sample are listed, as sequenced in a study of blood T cell repertoires in COVID-19. Only in-frame clones appear in the TCRdb table, and some are missing; sequencing was by immunoSEQ multiplex PCR. Among about 100,000 clones, 85% to 95% were seen once, and the ten largest hold approximately 5.8%. Sequencing was carried out using peripheral blood. Every receptor here comes from a man aged 50-60 years with active COVID-19.

V and J are TRBV2 and TRBJ1-6, with TRBD1 identical over 9 bases. The ends lost 5 bases at V and 2 bases at J; junction bases unmatched: 7. Germline V gene sequence: CDR1 SNHLY, CDR2 FYNNEI. The CDR3 has 17 residues. The DNA for the CDR3 is TGTGCCAGCAGTCAGCCGGGACAGGGACCCTATAATTCACCCCTCCACTTT. It yields the protein CASSQPGQGPYNSPLHF.

The rearrangement joins TRBV12-3 or TRBV12-4 to TRBJ2-1; perhaps TRBD1 as D (5 bases). Deletions cut 6 bases from V and 5 bases from J, with 8 bases between. CDR3 length equals 12 residues. The CDR3 DNA reads as TGTGCCAGCAGAGGGGCGAACAATGAGCAGTTCTTC. Its protein product is CASRGANNEQFF.

The chain uses TRBV24-1 and TRBJ2-3, with 13 positions matching TRBD2. Germline V lookup: CDR1 KGHDR, CDR2 SFDVKD. Trimming took 3 bases from V and 2 from J; bases not matched to a gene: 4. The CDR3 contains 17 residues. The CDR3 DNA follows: TGTGCCACCAGTGATCCGGGACTAGCGGGATACACAGATACGCAGTATTTT. Translation gives CATSDPGLAGYTDTQYF.

The chain uses TRBV18 and TRBJ2-7; 7 nucleotides match TRBD1. CDR1 is KGHSH and CDR2 is LQKENI in the germline V gene. V lost 2 bases, J lost 1 base, and 2 bases stayed unmatched. The CDR3 is 14 residues long. The CDR3 spells CASSPATGSYEQYF. CDR3 in DNA: TGTGCCAGCTCACCAGCGACAGGGTCCTACGAGCAGTACTTC.

The chain has TRBV20-1 and TRBJ2-1; 7 nucleotides line up with TRBD1. With 6 bases clipped from V and 15 bases from J, the junction kept 11 bases outside the gene matches. The germline gives CDR1 DFQATT, CDR2 SNEGSKA (reference sequence). The CDR3 spans 11 residues. CDR3 nucleotide sequence: TGCAGTGCGAGCCCTAGGGGGCCGTCGTTCTTC. Translation gives CSASPRGPSFF.

The V gene is TRBV10-3, the J gene TRBJ2-7, with 11 bases that match TRBD2. The CDR3 loop spans 14 amino acids. V lost 8 bases and J lost 6; bases outside the gene matches: 9. From germline, CDR1 is ENHRY and CDR2 SYGVKD. CDR3 DNA: TGTGCCATCCTCGATCTAGCGGGAGGCGGCGAGCAGTACTTC. Translating it yields CAILDLAGGGEQYF.

This chain links TRBV3-1 (or the pseudogene TRBV3-2) with TRBJ2-1; 7 bases match TRBD2. The CDR3 spans 20 residues. Trimming at V came to 0 bases and at J to 6 bases, leaving 20 bases not matched to a gene. Germline-derived CDR1 and CDR2 are LGHDT and YNNKEL (reference sequence). The CDR3 reads CASSQDIHASREFGVNEQFF. The CDR3 DNA reads TGTGCCAGCAGCCAAGATATTCACGCGTCGCGGGAGTTTGGTGTCAATGAGCAGTTCTTC.

This CDR3 reads CASSGTSGRSADTQYF. In nucleotides, the CDR3 is TGCGCCAGCAGTGGGACTAGCGGGAGGAGTGCAGATACGCAGTATTTT. The rearrangement links TRBV10-1 to TRBJ2-3; 14 bases are shared with TRBD2. The CDR3 runs to 16 residues. In germline, CDR1 is WNHNN, CDR2 SYGVQD (reference sequence). The V segment lost 4 bases and the J segment 4 bases; nucleotides outside the gene matches: 4.

Worth noting for this clone: This CDR3 is also generated by other DNA sequences in the sample. The rearrangement joins TRBV15 to TRBJ1-4, with D perhaps TRBD1 (6 bases). The CDR3 totals 13 residues. Germline V gene lookup returns CDR1 LNHNV and CDR2 YYDKDF (reference sequence). V was shortened by 0 bases and J by 8 bases, with 7 bases between the two germline ends. CDR3: CATSRDRGEKLFF. The CDR3 DNA sequence: TGTGCCACCAGCAGAGACAGGGGAGAAAAACTGTTTTTT.

The V call is TRBV3-1 (or the pseudogene TRBV3-2), the J call TRBJ1-1; D might be TRBD1 (6 bases). The CDR3 totals 15 residues. With 6 bases removed from V and 3 bases from J, the gap between germline ends came to 17 bases. Germline-derived CDR1 and CDR2 are LGHDT and YNNKEL (reference sequence). Here the CDR3 DNA reads TGTGCCAGCAGTGGATTCGAGACAGGCGACACTGAAGCTTTCTTT. Translated, it gives CASSGFETGDTEAFF.

This chain connects TRBV7-9 to TRBJ2-1; 10 bases line up with TRBD2. This CDR3 spans 14 amino acids. J was trimmed by 7 bases and V by 3 bases; bases with no gene match: 3. In germline, CDR1 is SEHNR, CDR2 FQNEAQ (reference sequence). The CDR3 region has the DNA TGTGCCAGCAGCTTCGCTAGCGGGAGTAATGAGCAGTTCTTC. Translation gives CASSFASGSNEQFF.

The V call is TRBV5-8, the J call TRBJ2-7; 8 bases match TRBD2. J was trimmed by 6 bases and V by 5 bases; bases with no gene match: 4. The CDR3 sequence is 12 residues long. Looked up from germline, CDR1 is SGHTS and CDR2 is YDEGEE. CDR3 in amino acids: CASRRRGGEQYF. CDR3 in DNA: TGTGCCAGCAGGCGCCGGGGGGGCGAGCAGTACTTC.

This clone was observed a single time. This chain links TRBV24-1 with TRBJ2-2; TRBD2 agrees at 8 bases. Per the germline V gene, CDR1 is KGHDR and CDR2 is SFDVKD. The V segment lost 5 bases and the J segment 3 bases; nucleotides outside the gene matches: 10. This CDR3 contains 17 residues. The CDR3 bases are TGTGCCACCAGTGGTTCTGAGCGGGAGATGGACACCGGGGAGCTGTTTTTT. This gives the protein CATSGSEREMDTGELFF.

The rearrangement links TRBV11-2 to TRBJ1-4; D is unclear. This CDR3 contains 14 residues. Trimming stripped 3 bases from V and 6 bases from J, with 11 bases between. CDR1 SGHAT and CDR2 FQNNGV come from the germline V gene. CDR3 in DNA: TGTGCCAGCAGCTTCAGCCAGGCCGATGAAAAACTGTTTTTT. Translating gives CASSFSQADEKLFF.

V gene TRBV11-2 combines with J gene TRBJ2-2, with D possibly TRBD1 on 6 matching bases. The germline CDR1 and CDR2 sequences are SGHAT and FQNNGV. The CDR3 consists of 15 residues. The V end was cut by 3 bases, the J end by 1 base, with 9 bases between. The CDR3 DNA reads TGTGCCAGCAGCTTCAACAGGGTGAACACCGGGGAGCTGTTTTTT. As protein: CASSFNRVNTGELFF.

This chain connects TRBV10-2 to TRBJ2-1, with 12 bases aligning to TRBD2. Germline loops: CDR1 WSHSY, CDR2 SAAADI. With V trimmed by 8 bases and J by 7 bases, 6 bases remained unmatched. CDR3 length: 14 amino acids. CDR3 sequence: CASRTSGILNEQFF. CDR3 bases: TGCGCCAGCCGGACTAGCGGGATCTTAAATGAGCAGTTCTTC.

In its sample, this clone was seen a few times. The chain employs TRBV29-1 and TRBJ2-7, with TRBD2 as a possible D gene (6 bases). Deletions cut 4 bases from V and 0 bases from J, with 13 bases between. The CDR3 totals 14 residues. Germline V gives CDR1 SQVTM, CDR2 ANQGSEA. Here the CDR3 DNA reads TGCAGCGTTGCATTGACCGGGAGCTCCTACGAGCAGTACTTC. Translation gives CSVALTGSSYEQYF.

The J gene is TRBJ1-1, the V gene TRBV9; possibly TRBD1 for D (5 bases). CDR3 size: 15 residues. V lost 4 bases and J lost 2, with 15 bases in between. CDR1 is SGDLS, CDR2 YYNGEE, per germline. CDR3 bases: TGTGCCAGCAGCCAACAACAGGTCTTTAACACTGAAGCTTTCTTT. Translating it yields CASSQQQVFNTEAFF.

V and J are TRBV18 and TRBJ1-3; TRBD1 aligns across 8 bases. V shed 2 bases and J 0 bases; nucleotides not matched to a gene: 9. The germline V gene has CDR1 KGHSH and CDR2 LQKENI. The CDR3 is made up of 18 amino acids. In DNA, the CDR3 is TGTGCCAGCTCACCATCTTCAGGGGGCGTAAGCTCTGGAAACACCATATATTTT. It is translated as CASSPSSGGVSSGNTIYF.

This chain uses TRBV5-1 with TRBJ2-3; TRBD2 agrees at 11 bases. The CDR3 runs 15 residues. Germline lookup yields CDR1 SGHRS and CDR2 YFSETQ. V was clipped by 4 bases and J by 5 bases; unmatched bases: 6. This CDR3 is CASSPGTSGGDTQYF. Here the CDR3 DNA reads TGCGCCAGCAGCCCCGGGACTAGCGGAGGAGATACGCAGTATTTT.

J is TRBJ1-6 and V is TRBV6-5; the match to TRBD1 covers 11 bases. J lost 9 bases, V lost 2 bases, and 6 bases had no gene match. The germline CDR1 and CDR2 sequences are MNHEY and SVGAGI. This CDR3 region has 16 residues. CDR3 protein: CASSYTAGQGVSPLHF. The CDR3 region has the DNA TGTGCCAGCAGTTACACTGCGGGACAGGGGGTTTCACCCCTCCACTTT.

The CDR3, as DNA: TGTGCCAGCAGTTTAAGGTGGGGGGATGGGTATAATTCACCCCTCCACTTT. It codes for CASSLRWGDGYNSPLHF. J is TRBJ1-6 and V is TRBV27, with D possibly TRBD1 on 5 matching bases. V was clipped by 2 bases and J by 4 bases, with 15 bases between them. CDR1 and CDR2 from the germline V gene are MNHEY and SMNVEV (reference sequence). The CDR3 extends over 17 amino acids.

The chain is built from TRBV10-2 and TRBJ2-1, with TRBD2 matching over 11 bases. The CDR3 is made up of 17 amino acids. V was pared by 6 bases and J by 8 bases, with 15 bases of the junction left unmatched. Germline V gene data show CDR1 as WSHSY and CDR2 as SAAADI. The CDR3 is CASRHGTSGKRGDEQFF. The DNA of the CDR3 is TGCGCCAGCAGACACGGGACTAGCGGAAAAAGAGGCGATGAGCAGTTCTTC.

The table lists this clone with a count of one. The chain uses TRBV19 and TRBJ1-2, with D possibly matching TRBD1 (6 bases). In germline, CDR1 is LNHDA, CDR2 SQIVND (reference sequence). This CDR3 contains 14 residues. The V end was cut by 7 bases, the J end by 4 bases, with 16 bases between. The CDR3 bases are TGTGCCAGTACCCCCGCTGACAGGACCTATGGCTACACCTTC. Protein: CASTPADRTYGYTF.

The CDR3 DNA reads as TGTGCCAGCAGTTTAATCATACCGAGGGGGATCAACTCCTACGAGCAGTACTTC. This codes for CASSLIIPRGINSYEQYF. This chain connects TRBV27 to TRBJ2-7; D might be TRBD1 (6 bases). The CDR3 consists of 18 residues. V was trimmed by 2 bases and J by 0 bases, leaving 20 bases between them. In germline, CDR1 is MNHEY, CDR2 SMNVEV (reference sequence).

The gene calls are TRBV25-1 and TRBJ2-7, with 8 bases matching TRBD1. The CDR3 spans 15 residues. V lost 3 bases to trimming and J lost 4 bases; unmatched junction nucleotides: 8. CDR1 and CDR2 (germline): MGHDK, SYGVNS. The CDR3 is CASSERTGKSYEQYF. The CDR3 nucleotides are TGTGCCAGCAGTGAGCGGACAGGGAAATCTTACGAGCAGTACTTC.